This T cell receptor beta chain came from a study of cytotoxic CD8 clonotypes in ibrutinib-treated CLL. The study's findings and limits: Contraction or stability on treatment characterized the public clonotypes, which were uncommon. Clonality increased at ibrutinib response and stayed stable in sustained remission. At progression, however, it fell back toward baseline.

Regarding this clone: Its antigen is currently unknown.

Germline V gene data show CDR1 as PRHDT and CDR2 as FYEKMQ (reference sequence). This CDR3 is built from 17 residues. Trimming pared 5 bases from V and 0 bases from J, leaving 17 bases between. TCRdb's copy holds only in-frame clones and misses some; the assay was immunoSEQ multiplex PCR. The sample holds under 35,000 clones; about three quarters are singletons and the top ten take about 54%. The specimen comprised PBMCs, sampled after 24 months of ibrutinib treatment. The receptor comes from a human donor with chronic lymphocytic leukemia. This chain joins TRBV13 and TRBJ2-1; perhaps TRBD2 as D (5 bases). The CDR3 bases are TGTGCCAGCAGCCGGAATACGGGGATAAACTCCTACAATGAGCAGTTCTTC. Its translation is CASSRNTGINSYNEQFF.